The 6 T cell receptor beta chains given below trace back to one sample, sequenced in a study of OX40 agonist ivuxolimab in advanced cancers. Library generation was performed with the immunoSEQ multiplex PCR assay. The clones in this table, taken by TCRdb from immuneACCESS, are in-frame only. Not every clone is retained; where verified, under half of the shortfall comes from an unresolved V gene, and the cause of the rest is unknown. The sample table holds under 80,000 clones, of which 90% to 95% were seen once. The ten largest clones represent about 0.32% of the sample. The sequences come from CD4+ or CD8+ T cells sorted from blood, collected in a trial of the OX40 agonist ivuxolimab. Receptors originate from an adult with an advanced solid tumor such as melanoma, head and neck, liver or kidney cancer.

The chain recombines TRBV28 with TRBJ1-5, with 8 bases matching TRBD1. Per the germline V gene, CDR1 is MDHEN and CDR2 is SYDVKM. Trimming took 5 bases from V and 9 from J; bases not matched to a gene: 15. This CDR3 has 16 residues. CDR3 nucleotides: TGTGCCAGCAGTCTTTCCGGGACAGGTGTTTCCTGGCCCCAGCATTTT. Protein: CASSLSGTGVSWPQHF. Using reference TRBV28 and TRBJ1-5 for the parts outside the CDR3, the full variable domain is DVKVTQSSRYLVKRTGEKVFLECVQDMDHENMFWYRQDPGLGLRLIYFSYDVKMKEKGDIPEGYSVSREKKERFSLILESASTNQTSMYLCASSLSGTGVSWPQHFGDGTRLSIL.

The chain joins TRBV4-3 to TRBJ1-1, with no clear D. The ends were cut back, 1 base at V and 10 bases at J, with 22 bases in the middle. In germline, CDR1 is LGHNA, CDR2 YSLEER. The CDR3 has 16 amino acids. The CDR3 DNA sequence: TGCGCCAGCAGCCAAGGGGTCGTAGGGCCTAGTAATAGAGCTTTCTTT. Protein sequence: CASSQGVVGPSNRAFF.

The chain uses TRBV7-8 and TRBJ1-2; D unclear. Per germline, CDR1 SGHVS and CDR2 FQNEAQ. The ends were cut back, 3 bases at V and 7 bases at J, with 12 bases in the middle. This CDR3 region has 13 residues. The CDR3 DNA reads as TGTGCCAGCAGCTTTGACCGGACTAGTGGCTACACCTTC. Amino acids: CASSFDRTSGYTF. The variable domain in full, completed from reference TRBV7-8 and TRBJ1-2, reads GAGVSQSPRYKVAKRGQDVALRCDPISGHVSLFWYQQALGQGPEFLTYFQNEAQLDKSGLPSDRFFAERPEGSVSTLKIQRTQQEDSAVYLCASSFDRTSGYTFGSGTRLTVV.

The rearrangement links TRBV6-1 to TRBJ1-3; D call uncertain. The V and J ends lost 6 bases and 1 base respectively, with 13 bases between them. The germline V gene encodes CDR1 MNHNS and CDR2 SASEGT. The CDR3 is 15 amino acids. CDR3 sequence reads: CASRNRPGSGNTIYF. CDR3 nucleotide sequence: TGTGCCAGCAGAAACCGACCGGGATCTGGAAACACCATATATTTT.

The genes are TRBV2 and TRBJ2-3; D not resolved. Germline assignment: CDR1 SNHLY and CDR2 FYNNEI. The CDR3 sequence is 12 residues long. V gave up 1 base and J gave up 8 bases, with 7 bases separating them. The CDR3 nucleotides are TGTGCCAGCAGTGAAGGGGTGGGTACGCAGTATTTT. This sequence encodes CASSEGVGTQYF.

CDR3 bases: TGTGCCAGCAGTGCTGGGTTGTACGAGCAGTACTTC. Translation gives CASSAGLYEQYF. The chain recombines TRBV25-1 with TRBJ2-7; D remains unclear. V gave up 4 bases and J gave up 4 bases, with 8 bases separating them. This CDR3 comprises 12 residues. Germline V gene lookup returns CDR1 MGHDK and CDR2 SYGVNS.